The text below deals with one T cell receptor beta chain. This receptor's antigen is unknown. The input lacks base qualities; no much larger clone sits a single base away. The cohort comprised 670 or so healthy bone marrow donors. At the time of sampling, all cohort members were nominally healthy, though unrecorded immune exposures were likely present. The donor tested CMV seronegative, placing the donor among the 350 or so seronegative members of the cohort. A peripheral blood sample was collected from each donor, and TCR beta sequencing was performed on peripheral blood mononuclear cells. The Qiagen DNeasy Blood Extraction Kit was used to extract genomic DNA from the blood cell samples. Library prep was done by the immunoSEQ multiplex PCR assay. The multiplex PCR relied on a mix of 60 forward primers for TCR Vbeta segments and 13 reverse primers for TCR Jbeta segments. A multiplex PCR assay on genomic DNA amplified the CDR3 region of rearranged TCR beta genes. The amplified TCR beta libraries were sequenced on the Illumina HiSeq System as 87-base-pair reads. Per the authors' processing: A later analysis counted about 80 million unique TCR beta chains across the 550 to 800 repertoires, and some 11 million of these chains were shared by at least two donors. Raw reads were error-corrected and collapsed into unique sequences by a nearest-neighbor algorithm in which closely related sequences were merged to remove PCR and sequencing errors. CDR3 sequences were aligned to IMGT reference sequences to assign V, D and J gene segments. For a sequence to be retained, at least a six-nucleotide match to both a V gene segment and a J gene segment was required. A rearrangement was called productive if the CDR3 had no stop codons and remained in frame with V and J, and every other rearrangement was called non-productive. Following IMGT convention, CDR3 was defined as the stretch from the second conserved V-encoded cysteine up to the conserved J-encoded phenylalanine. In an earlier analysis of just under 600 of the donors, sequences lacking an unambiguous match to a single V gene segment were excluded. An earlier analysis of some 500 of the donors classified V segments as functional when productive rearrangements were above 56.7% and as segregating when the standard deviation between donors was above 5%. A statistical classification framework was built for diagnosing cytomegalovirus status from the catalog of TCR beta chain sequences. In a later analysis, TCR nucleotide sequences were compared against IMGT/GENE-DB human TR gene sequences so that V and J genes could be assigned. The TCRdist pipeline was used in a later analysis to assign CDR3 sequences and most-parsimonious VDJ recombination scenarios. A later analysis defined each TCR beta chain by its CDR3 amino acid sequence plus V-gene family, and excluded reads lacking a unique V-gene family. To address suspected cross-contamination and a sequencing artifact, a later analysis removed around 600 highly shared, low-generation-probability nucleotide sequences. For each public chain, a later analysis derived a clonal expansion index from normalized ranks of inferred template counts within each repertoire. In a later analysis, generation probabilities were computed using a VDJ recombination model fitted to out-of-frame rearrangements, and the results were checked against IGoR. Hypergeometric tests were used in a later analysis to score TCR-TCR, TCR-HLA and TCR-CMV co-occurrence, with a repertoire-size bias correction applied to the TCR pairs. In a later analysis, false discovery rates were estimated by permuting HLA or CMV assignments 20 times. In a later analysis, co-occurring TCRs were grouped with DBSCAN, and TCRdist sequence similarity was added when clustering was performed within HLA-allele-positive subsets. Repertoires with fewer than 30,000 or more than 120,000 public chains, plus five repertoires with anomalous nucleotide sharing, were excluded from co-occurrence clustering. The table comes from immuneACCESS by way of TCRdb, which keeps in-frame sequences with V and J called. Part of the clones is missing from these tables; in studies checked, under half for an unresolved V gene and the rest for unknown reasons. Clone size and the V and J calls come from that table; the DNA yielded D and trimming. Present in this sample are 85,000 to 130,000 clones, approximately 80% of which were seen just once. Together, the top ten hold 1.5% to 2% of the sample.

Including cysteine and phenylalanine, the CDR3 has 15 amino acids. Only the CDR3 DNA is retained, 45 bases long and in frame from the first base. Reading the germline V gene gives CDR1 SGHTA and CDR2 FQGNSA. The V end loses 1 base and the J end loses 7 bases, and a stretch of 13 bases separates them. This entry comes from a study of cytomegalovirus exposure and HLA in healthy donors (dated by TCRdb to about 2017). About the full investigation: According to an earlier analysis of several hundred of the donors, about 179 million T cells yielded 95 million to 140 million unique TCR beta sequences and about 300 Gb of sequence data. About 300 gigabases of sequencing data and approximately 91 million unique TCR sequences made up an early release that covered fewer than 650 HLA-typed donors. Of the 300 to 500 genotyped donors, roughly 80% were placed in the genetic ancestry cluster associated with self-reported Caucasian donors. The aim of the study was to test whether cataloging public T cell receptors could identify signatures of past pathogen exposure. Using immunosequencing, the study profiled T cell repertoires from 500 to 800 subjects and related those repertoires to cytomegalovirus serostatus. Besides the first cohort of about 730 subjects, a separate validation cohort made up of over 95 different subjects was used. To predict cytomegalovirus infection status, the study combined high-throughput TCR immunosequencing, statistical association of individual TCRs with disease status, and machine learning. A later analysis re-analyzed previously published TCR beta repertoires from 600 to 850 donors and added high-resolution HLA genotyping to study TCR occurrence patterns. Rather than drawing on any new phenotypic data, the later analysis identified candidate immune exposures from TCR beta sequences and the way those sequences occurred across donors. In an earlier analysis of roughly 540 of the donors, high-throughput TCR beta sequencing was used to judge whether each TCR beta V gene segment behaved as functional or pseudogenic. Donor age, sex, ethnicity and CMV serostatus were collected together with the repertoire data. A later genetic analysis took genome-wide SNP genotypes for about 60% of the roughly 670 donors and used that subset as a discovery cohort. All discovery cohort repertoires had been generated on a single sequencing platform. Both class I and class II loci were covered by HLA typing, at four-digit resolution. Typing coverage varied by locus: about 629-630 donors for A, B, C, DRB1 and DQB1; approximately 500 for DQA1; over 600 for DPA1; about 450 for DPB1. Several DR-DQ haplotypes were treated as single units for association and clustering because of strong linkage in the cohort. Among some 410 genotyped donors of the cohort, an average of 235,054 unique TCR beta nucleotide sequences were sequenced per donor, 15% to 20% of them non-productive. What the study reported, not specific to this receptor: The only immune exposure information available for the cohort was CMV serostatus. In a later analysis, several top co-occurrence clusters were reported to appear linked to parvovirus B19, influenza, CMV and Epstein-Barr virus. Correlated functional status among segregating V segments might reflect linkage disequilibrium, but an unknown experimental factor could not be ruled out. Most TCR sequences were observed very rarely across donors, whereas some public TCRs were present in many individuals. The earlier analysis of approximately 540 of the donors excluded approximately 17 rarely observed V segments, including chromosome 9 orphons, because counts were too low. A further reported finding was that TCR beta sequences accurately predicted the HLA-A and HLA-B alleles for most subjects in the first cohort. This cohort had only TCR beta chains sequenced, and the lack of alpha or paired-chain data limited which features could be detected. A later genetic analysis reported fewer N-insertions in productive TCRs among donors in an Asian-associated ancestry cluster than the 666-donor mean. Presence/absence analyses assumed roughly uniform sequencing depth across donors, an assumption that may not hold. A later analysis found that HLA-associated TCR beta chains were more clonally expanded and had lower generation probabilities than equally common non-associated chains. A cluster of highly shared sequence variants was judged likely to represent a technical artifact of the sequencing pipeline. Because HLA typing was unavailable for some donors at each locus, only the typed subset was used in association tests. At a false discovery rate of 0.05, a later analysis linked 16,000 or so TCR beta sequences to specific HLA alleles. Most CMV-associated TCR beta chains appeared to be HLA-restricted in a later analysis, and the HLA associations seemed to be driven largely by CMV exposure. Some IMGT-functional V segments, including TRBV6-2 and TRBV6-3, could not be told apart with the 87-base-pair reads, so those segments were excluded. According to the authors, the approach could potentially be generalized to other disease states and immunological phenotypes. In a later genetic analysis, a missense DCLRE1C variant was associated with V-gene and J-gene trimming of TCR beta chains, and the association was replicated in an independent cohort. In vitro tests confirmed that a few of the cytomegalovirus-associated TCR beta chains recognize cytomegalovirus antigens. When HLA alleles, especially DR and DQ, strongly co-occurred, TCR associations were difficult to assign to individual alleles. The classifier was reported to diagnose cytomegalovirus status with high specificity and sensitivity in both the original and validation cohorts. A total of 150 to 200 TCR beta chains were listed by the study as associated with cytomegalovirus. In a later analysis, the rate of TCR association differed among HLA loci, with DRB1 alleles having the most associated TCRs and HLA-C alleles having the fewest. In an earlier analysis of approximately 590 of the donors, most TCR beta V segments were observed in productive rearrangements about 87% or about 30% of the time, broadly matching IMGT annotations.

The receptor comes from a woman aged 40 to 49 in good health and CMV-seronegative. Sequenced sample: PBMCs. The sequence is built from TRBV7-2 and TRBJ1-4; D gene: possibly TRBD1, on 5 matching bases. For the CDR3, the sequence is CASSLVPGRSEKLFF. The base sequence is TGTGCCAGCAGCTTAGTCCCAGGGCGAAGTGAAAAACTGTTTTTT.